One sample yielded the 32 T cell receptor beta chains listed below, sequenced in a study of T cell changes during pregnancy in multiple sclerosis. The assay was immunoSEQ multiplex PCR, and TCRdb's table has in-frame clones only and misses some. The data show around 72,000 clones, 91% seen once. Sequenced here: peripheral blood, sampled in the third trimester of pregnancy. All receptors derive from a female donor in good health, enrolled as a control in a pregnancy study.

CDR3 region: CASSQDQGSSYNEQFF. The CDR3 DNA is TGCGCCAGCAGCCAAGATCAGGGTAGCTCCTACAATGAGCAGTTCTTC. The V call is TRBV4-1, the J call TRBJ2-1, with TRBD1 as a possible D gene (5 bases). CDR1 is MGHRA, CDR2 YSYEKL, per germline. Trimming took off 0 bases at V and 0 bases at J, with 9 bases between the two ends. The CDR3 is 16 residues long.

On this clone itself: The junction and the germline gene differ at one end; a read error may be behind it. V is TRBV4-2 and J is TRBJ1-1, with a possible D match to TRBD1 (6 bases). This CDR3 spans 11 amino acids. Looked up from germline, CDR1 is LGHNA and CDR2 is YNFKEQ. The CDR3 bases are TGTGCCAGCAGCCTTATGACAGGACGCGTCTTT. It specifies CASSLMTGRVF.

This rearrangement joins TRBV4-1 to TRBJ1-2; TRBD1 aligns across 8 bases. Trimming at V came to 0 bases and at J to 6 bases, leaving 9 bases not matched to a gene. This CDR3 region has 16 residues. Germline CDR1 reads MGHRA; CDR2 reads YSYEKL. The CDR3: CASSQDPDREVHGYTF. CDR3 nucleotide sequence: TGCGCCAGCAGCCAAGATCCGGACAGGGAGGTCCATGGCTACACCTTC.

The V call is TRBV19, the J call TRBJ1-5; D unresolved. From germline, CDR1 is LNHDA and CDR2 SQIVND (reference sequence). V was cut by 1 base and J by 5 bases, with 9 bases left in between. The CDR3 is 14 amino acids. Here the CDR3 reads CASSIGPFYQPQHF. The CDR3 DNA reads as TGTGCCAGTAGTATAGGGCCATTTTATCAGCCCCAGCATTTT. Together with reference TRBV19 and TRBJ1-5, the CDR3 gives the full variable domain: DGGITQSPKYLFRKEGQNVTLSCEQNLNHDAMYWYRQDPGQGLRLIYYSQIVNDFQKGDIAEGYSVSREKKESFPLTVTSAQKNPTAFYLCASSIGPFYQPQHFGDGTRLSIL.

The chain carries TRBV7-9 and TRBJ2-1, with a possible D match to TRBD1 (5 bases). Trimming pared 8 bases from V and 3 bases from J, leaving 11 bases between. CDR3 length: 13 residues. Germline CDR1 reads SEHNR; CDR2 reads FQNEAQ (reference sequence). In nucleotides, the CDR3 is TGTGCCAGCGGCCAAGACAGCTACAATGAGCAGTTCTTC. Protein product: CASGQDSYNEQFF.

The chain combines TRBV28 with TRBJ1-2; 8 bases agree with TRBD1. The length of the CDR3 is 16 residues. The germline CDR1 and CDR2 sequences are MDHEN and SYDVKM. The ends lost 3 bases at V and 4 bases at J; junction bases unmatched: 10. CDR3 nucleotides: TGTGCCAGCAGTTTGGGAATCAGGGGGCACCTCTATGGCTACACCTTC. It codes for CASSLGIRGHLYGYTF.

This rearrangement joins TRBV4-2 to TRBJ2-1; possibly TRBD2 for D (5 bases). The CDR3 runs 14 residues. Germline CDR1 reads LGHNA; CDR2 reads YNFKEQ. Trimming pared 4 bases from V and 8 bases from J, leaving 15 bases between. The chain's CDR3 is CASSPSGINDEQFF. CDR3 DNA: TGTGCCAGCAGCCCTTCCGGGATTAACGATGAGCAGTTCTTC.

V gene TRBV28 combines with J gene TRBJ2-5; D gene unclear. Per the germline V gene, CDR1 is MDHEN and CDR2 is SYDVKM. The CDR3 length is 11 residues. Trimming shortened V by 2 bases and J by 11 bases, and 9 bases separated the two germline ends. CDR3 region: CASSLDPRQYF. CDR3 in DNA: TGTGCCAGCAGTTTAGATCCGAGACAGTACTTC.

The CDR3, as DNA: TGTGCCAGCAGCTTAAGTCTGGGGCAGGGTAACACTGAAGCTTTCTTT. Protein sequence: CASSLSLGQGNTEAFF. The chain joins TRBV11-3 to TRBJ1-1, with D perhaps matching TRBD1 (5 bases). Germline loops: CDR1 SGHNT, CDR2 YENEEA. The V end was cut by 2 bases, the J end by 2 bases, with 15 bases between. The CDR3 loop spans 16 amino acids.

The rearrangement uses TRBV5-1 and TRBJ2-1, with TRBD2 identical over 9 bases. There are 17 residues in the CDR3. V was pared by 5 bases and J by 5 bases, with 14 bases of the junction left unmatched. CDR1 is SGHRS and CDR2 is YFSETQ in the germline V gene. The CDR3 loop reads CASRRGASGIEHNEQFF. DNA of the CDR3: TGCGCCAGCAGACGGGGGGCTAGCGGGATTGAACACAATGAGCAGTTCTTC.

The chain combines TRBV7-9 with TRBJ2-2; tentative D call: TRBD2 (5 bases). CDR3 length equals 16 residues. V gave up 0 bases and J gave up 1 base, with 9 bases separating them. Looked up from germline, CDR1 is SEHNR and CDR2 is FQNEAQ (reference sequence). As DNA, the CDR3 is TGTGCCAGCAGCTTAGCGGGAGTGGTGAACACCGGGGAGCTGTTTTTT. As protein: CASSLAGVVNTGELFF.

In its sample, this clone was seen a few times. The chain uses TRBV7-9 and TRBJ2-5, with D hard to call. CDR1 and CDR2 from the germline V gene are SEHNR and FQNEAQ (reference sequence). V lost 3 bases and J 1 base, leaving 6 bases between the germline ends. The CDR3 has 13 residues. CDR3 protein: CASSFVAQETQYF. CDR3 bases: TGTGCCAGCAGCTTCGTGGCCCAAGAGACCCAGTACTTC.

V and J are TRBV15 and TRBJ2-7, with 9 bases lining up with TRBD1. Losses at the gene ends were 3 bases for V and 6 bases for J; bases not matched to a gene: 9. This CDR3 is built from 15 residues. The germline V gene encodes CDR1 LNHNV and CDR2 YYDKDF (reference sequence). The CDR3 spells CATSRAGTGMVEQYF. The CDR3 coding sequence is TGTGCCACCAGCAGGGCCGGGACAGGGATGGTCGAGCAGTACTTC.

The V gene is TRBV11-3, the J gene TRBJ2-2; 10 bases line up with TRBD1. The CDR3 has 15 amino acids. CDR1 is SGHNT and CDR2 is YENEEA in the germline V gene. V trimming: 5 bases; J trimming: 6 bases; junction bases outside the gene matches: 6. CDR3 sequence: CASSALTGGPGELFF. CDR3 coding DNA: TGTGCCAGCAGCGCCCTGACAGGGGGCCCCGGGGAGCTGTTTTTT. Full variable domain (rest looked up from reference TRBV11-3 and TRBJ2-2): EAGVVQSPRYKIIEKKQPVAFWCNPISGHNTLYWYLQNLGQGPELLIRYENEEAVDDSQLPKDRFSAERLKGVDSTLKIQPAELGDSAVYLCASSALTGGPGELFFGEGSRLTVL.

The chain uses TRBV7-8 and TRBJ1-2, with D possibly matching TRBD1 (5 bases). The CDR3 runs to 14 residues. V lost 5 bases, J lost 3 bases, and 13 bases lay in between. Germline assignment: CDR1 SGHVS and CDR2 FQNEAQ. CDR3 DNA: TGTGCCAGCAGCCGTCCTGGGGCATACTATGGCTACACCTTC. Translating gives CASSRPGAYYGYTF.

This clone is judged medium-sized. The chain links TRBV6-4 to TRBJ1-1, with 7 positions matching TRBD1. The junction had 7 bases not matched to a gene; V was cut back by 2 bases and J by 4 bases. The length of the CDR3 is 15 residues. Germline lookup yields CDR1 MRHNA and CDR2 SNTAGT. This CDR3 is CASSDEQTGTTEAFF. CDR3 in DNA: TGTGCCAGCAGTGACGAACAGACAGGGACCACTGAAGCTTTCTTT.

The chain has TRBV11-2 and TRBJ1-2; TRBD1 might be the D (5 bases). Trimming removed 7 bases from V and 8 bases from J, with 14 bases in between. This CDR3 spans 12 amino acids. Germline lookup yields CDR1 SGHAT and CDR2 FQNNGV. Here the CDR3 reads CASNGRGGGYTF. In DNA, the CDR3 is TGTGCCAGCAATGGTAGGGGCGGCGGCTACACCTTC.

The chain recombines TRBV5-6 with TRBJ2-3; D unclear. CDR3 length equals 13 residues. The V and J ends lost 6 bases and 5 bases respectively, with 13 bases between them. Germline CDR1 reads SGHDT; CDR2 reads YYEEEE. Here the CDR3 reads CASMGRSKDTQYF. The CDR3 DNA reads TGTGCCAGCATGGGCAGGTCCAAAGATACGCAGTATTTT.

V and J are TRBV7-8 and TRBJ1-2; D call uncertain. CDR3 length: 13 residues. Germline V CDR1 and CDR2: SGHVS, FQNEAQ. Trimming removed 4 bases at V and 4 bases at J, with 10 bases between. CDR3 sequence: CASSSPGSYGYTF. The CDR3 DNA follows: TGTGCCAGCAGCTCTCCGGGATCCTATGGCTACACCTTC. Full variable domain (rest looked up from reference TRBV7-8 and TRBJ1-2): GAGVSQSPRYKVAKRGQDVALRCDPISGHVSLFWYQQALGQGPEFLTYFQNEAQLDKSGLPSDRFFAERPEGSVSTLKIQRTQQEDSAVYLCASSSPGSYGYTFGSGTRLTVV.

The chain is built from TRBV10-1 and TRBJ2-2; TRBD1 agrees at 7 bases. The CDR3 contains 17 residues. Trimming at V came to 3 bases and at J to 6 bases, leaving 13 bases not matched to a gene. Germline V gene sequence: CDR1 WNHNN, CDR2 SYGVQD (reference sequence). As DNA, the CDR3 is TGCGCCAGCAGTGACCCGGAAGGGACAGAATCTGCCGGGGAGCTGTTTTTT. Protein product: CASSDPEGTESAGELFF.

The chain carries TRBV9 and TRBJ2-5, with D uncertain. The CDR3 has 14 residues. Looked up from germline, CDR1 is SGDLS and CDR2 is YYNGEE. V lost 4 bases, J lost 5 bases, and 15 bases lay in between. For the CDR3, the DNA is TGTGCCAGCAGCCCTCGAGGATTCCGGGAGACCCAGTACTTC. Translating gives CASSPRGFRETQYF.

The CDR3 DNA reads TGTGCCACCAGCAGGGCAGGGGACACCGGGGAGCTGTTTTTT. This encodes CATSRAGDTGELFF. This rearrangement joins TRBV15 to TRBJ2-2, with a tentative D call TRBD1 (6 bases). Trimming took 3 bases from V and 3 from J, leaving 8 bases between them. The CDR3 is 14 residues long. Germline CDR1 reads LNHNV; CDR2 reads YYDKDF (reference sequence).

The CDR3 sequence is CASSPPGGTGRTDTQYF. CDR3 DNA: TGTGCCAGCAGCCCCCCAGGAGGCACAGGGCGCACAGATACGCAGTATTTT. The genes are TRBV9 and TRBJ2-3, with a possible D match to TRBD1 (6 bases). Per the germline V gene, CDR1 is SGDLS and CDR2 is YYNGEE. CDR3 length: 17 residues. The V end was cut by 4 bases, the J end by 1 base, with 19 bases between.

The chain uses TRBV7-2 and TRBJ2-5, with a weak D call TRBD1 (5 bases). CDR3 size: 14 residues. Trimming removed 0 bases at V and 1 base at J, with 6 bases between. Germline V CDR1 and CDR2: SGHTA, FQGNSA. CDR3 coding DNA: TGTGCCAGCAGCTTAGCGGGGCTCCAAGAGACCCAGTACTTC. Translation: CASSLAGLQETQYF.

This clone was recorded once. The chain recombines TRBV6-6 with TRBJ1-1; D perhaps matches TRBD1 (5 bases). From germline, CDR1 is MNHNY and CDR2 SVGAGI (reference sequence). V shed 10 bases and J shed 0 bases, with 12 bases lying between them. The CDR3 consists of 13 residues. CDR3 region: CAIQALLNTEAFF. The CDR3 bases are TGTGCCATACAGGCCCTCCTGAACACTGAAGCTTTCTTT.

The chain carries TRBV9 and TRBJ2-3; 9 bases map to TRBD1. The CDR3 spans 16 residues. Germline loops: CDR1 SGDLS, CDR2 YYNGEE. Trimming cost V 4 bases and J 5 bases; bases outside gene matches: 11. In DNA, the CDR3 is TGTGCCAGCAGCCCTTCCGGGACAGGGACGGTAGATACGCAGTATTTT. The encoded protein is CASSPSGTGTVDTQYF.

The chain has TRBV7-6 and TRBJ2-2; 11 bases line up with TRBD1. V shed 5 bases, J shed 1 base, and the junction held 3 bases outside the gene matches. The CDR3 extends over 16 amino acids. Germline V gene data show CDR1 as SGHVS and CDR2 as FNYEAQ. CDR3 DNA: TGTGCCAGCAGCGGACAGGGGGCCCGGAACACCGGGGAGCTGTTTTTT. Translation gives CASSGQGARNTGELFF.

The chain couples TRBV5-4 to TRBJ2-7, with TRBD1 as a possible D gene (6 bases). This CDR3 has 16 amino acids. Looked up from germline, CDR1 is SGHNT and CDR2 is YYREEE (reference sequence). V lost 0 bases, J lost 3 bases, and 16 bases lay in between. CDR3 coding DNA: TGTGCCAGCAGCTTGGGTGCCTCGACAGGAGTCTACGAGCAGTACTTC. Translated, it gives CASSLGASTGVYEQYF.

The chain recombines TRBV6-4 with TRBJ1-1; TRBD1 might be the D (6 bases). CDR3 length equals 13 residues. The germline CDR1 and CDR2 sequences are MRHNA and SNTAGT. V shed 7 bases and J shed 4 bases, with 13 bases lying between them. CDR3 bases: TGTGCCAGCAAGCAGGGGTCGGGCACTGAAGCTTTCTTT. Its protein product is CASKQGSGTEAFF.

This clone was seen only a few times. The chain has TRBV4-1 and TRBJ1-1; 9 nucleotides match TRBD1. The V gene's germline CDR1 is MGHRA and CDR2 YSYEKL. The V segment lost 3 bases and the J segment 8 bases; nucleotides outside the gene matches: 7. The CDR3 is made up of 14 amino acids. The CDR3: CASSQGTGRNEAFF. The CDR3 bases are TGCGCCAGCAGCCAGGGGACAGGGAGAAACGAAGCTTTCTTT.

This chain links TRBV1 with TRBJ2-7; the table assigns TRBD2, which was not confirmed against the DNA. TRBV1 is given as a pseudogene. The CDR3 is 14 amino acids. The CDR3 DNA reads as TGCACCAGCAGCCAAGGGCGGGATGGTTACGAGCAGTACTTC. It is translated as CTSSQGRDGYEQYF.

The chain is built from TRBV29-1 and TRBJ2-1, with TRBD1 identical over 11 bases. Trimming cost V 6 bases and J 3 bases; bases outside gene matches: 13. The germline gives CDR1 SQVTM, CDR2 ANQGSEA. The CDR3 has 17 amino acids. The CDR3 loop is CSVRGTGGRGGYNEQFF. The DNA for the CDR3 is TGCAGCGTAAGGGGGACAGGGGGTCGCGGGGGCTACAATGAGCAGTTCTTC.